This T cell receptor (beta chain) came from a study of CD4 T cells in relation to SARS-CoV-2 and coronaviruses. In the study overall: PBMCs were cultured with antigen for roughly nine days before TCR beta sequencing.

V lost 2 bases and J 5 bases, leaving 14 bases between the germline ends. CDR3 size: 15 residues. Germline lookup yields CDR1 SGHAT and CDR2 FQNNGV. Comment on this clone: What it recognizes is unknown.

For around 11 days, roughly 9 x 10^4 sorted CD4+ cells grew with T cell-depleted PBMCs and CEF. Generated by immunoSEQ multiplex PCR, the TCRdb table keeps only in-frame clones and is missing some. The sample shows tens of thousands of clones, roughly 84% of them seen only once. The sequence was obtained from an adult with COVID-19. The J gene is TRBJ2-3, the V gene TRBV11-2; D gene uncertain. The sample taken for sequencing was naive CD4+ T cells from PBMCs, cultured in vitro. Described subset: naive CD4+ T cells isolated by negative enrichment. This chain's CDR3 is CASSLLAGEVDTQYF. CDR3 nucleotide sequence: TGTGCCAGCAGCTTACTGGCAGGCGAGGTAGATACGCAGTATTTT.